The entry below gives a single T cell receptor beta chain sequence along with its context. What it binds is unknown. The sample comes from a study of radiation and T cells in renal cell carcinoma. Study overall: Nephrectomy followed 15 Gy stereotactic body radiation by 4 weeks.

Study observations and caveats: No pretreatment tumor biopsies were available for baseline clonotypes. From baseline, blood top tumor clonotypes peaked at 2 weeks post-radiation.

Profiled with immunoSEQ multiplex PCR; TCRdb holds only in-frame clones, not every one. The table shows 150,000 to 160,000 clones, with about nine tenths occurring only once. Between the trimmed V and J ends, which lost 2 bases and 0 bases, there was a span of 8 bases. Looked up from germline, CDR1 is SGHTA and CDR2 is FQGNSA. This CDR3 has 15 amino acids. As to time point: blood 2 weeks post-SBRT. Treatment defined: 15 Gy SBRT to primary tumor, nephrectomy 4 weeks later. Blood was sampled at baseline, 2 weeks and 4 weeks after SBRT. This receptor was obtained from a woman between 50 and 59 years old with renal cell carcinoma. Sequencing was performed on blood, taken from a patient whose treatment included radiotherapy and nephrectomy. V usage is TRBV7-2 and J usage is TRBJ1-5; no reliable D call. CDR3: CASSLIGFSNQPQHF. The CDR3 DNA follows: TGTGCCAGCAGCTTAATTGGCTTTAGCAATCAGCCCCAGCATTTT.